The sequence of this TCR beta chain was determined in a study of control samples from healthy donors and cancer patients. Repertoires were generated with immunoSEQ multiplex PCR, while TCRdb's copy carries only in-frame clones and drops some. This sample carries tens of thousands of clones, roughly nine tenths of them seen once, and the ten largest clones take 4.5% to 7%. Trimming removed 5 bases from V and 4 bases from J, with 12 bases in between. The length of the CDR3 is 12 residues. Germline V gives CDR1 GTSNPN, CDR2 SVGIG (reference sequence). The specimen was blood. V and J are TRBV30 and TRBJ2-7; D is perhaps TRBD1 (6 bases). This receptor was obtained from a man aged 45-60 years in good health. The CDR3 is CAWADSRYEQYF. The CDR3, as DNA: TGTGCCTGGGCGGACAGTCGATACGAGCAGTACTTC. The full variable domain, rest sourced from reference TRBV30 and TRBJ2-7, is SQTIHQWPATLVQPVGSPLSLECTVEGTSNPNLYWYRQAAGRGLQLLFYSVGIGQISSEVPQNLSASRPQDRQFILSSKKLLLSDSGFYLCAWADSRYEQYFGPGTRLTVT.